This T cell receptor (beta chain) was profiled in a study of blood T cell repertoires in COVID-19. Study information: Sites across the United States, Italy and Spain contributed samples from acute and convalescent COVID-19.

The study recruited people aged about 18 to 89 years across about two dozen US areas. Membership in each cohort depended on participant-reported clinical history. The V and J ends lost 4 bases and 10 bases respectively, with 13 bases between them. The CDR3 runs 12 residues. Germline V gives CDR1 MDHEN, CDR2 SYDVKM. Original analysis: Amplified reference gene primers provided the basis for estimating nucleated cell counts. Assay used: immunoSEQ multiplex PCR; TCRdb lists only in-frame clones, some missing. That table supplies the V and J calls and clone size; D and trimming were determined from the DNA. The sample lists 150,000 to 200,000 clones; 75% to 85% were seen once.

This clonotype was sampled from a woman between 45 and 65 years old with acute COVID-19. The chain uses TRBV28 and TRBJ1-1; weak D call: TRBD1 (6 bases). Sequencing was performed on PBMCs or T cells enriched from blood (not recorded which). This CDR3 reads CASSSTGRRAFF. Here the CDR3 DNA reads TGTGCCAGCAGTTCGACAGGCCGGCGAGCTTTCTTT.